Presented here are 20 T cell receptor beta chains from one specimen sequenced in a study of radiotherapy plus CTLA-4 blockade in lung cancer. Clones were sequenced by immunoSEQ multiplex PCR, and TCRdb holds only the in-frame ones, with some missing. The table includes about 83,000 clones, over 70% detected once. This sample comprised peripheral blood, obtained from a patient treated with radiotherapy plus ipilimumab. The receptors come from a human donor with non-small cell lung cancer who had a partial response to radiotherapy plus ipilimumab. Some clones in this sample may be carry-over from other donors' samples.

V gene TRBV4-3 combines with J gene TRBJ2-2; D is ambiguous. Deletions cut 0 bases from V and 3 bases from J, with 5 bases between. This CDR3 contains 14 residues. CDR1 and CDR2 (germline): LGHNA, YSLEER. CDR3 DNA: TGCGCCAGCAGCCAAGATCTTTACACCGGGGAGCTGTTTTTT. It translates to CASSQDLYTGELFF.

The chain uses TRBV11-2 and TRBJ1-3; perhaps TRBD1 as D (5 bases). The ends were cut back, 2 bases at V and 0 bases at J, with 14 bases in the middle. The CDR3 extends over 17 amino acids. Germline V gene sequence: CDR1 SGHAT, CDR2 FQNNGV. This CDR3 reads CASSLNGGGYSGNTIYF. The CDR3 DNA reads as TGTGCCAGCAGCTTAAACGGCGGGGGATACTCTGGAAACACCATATATTTT.

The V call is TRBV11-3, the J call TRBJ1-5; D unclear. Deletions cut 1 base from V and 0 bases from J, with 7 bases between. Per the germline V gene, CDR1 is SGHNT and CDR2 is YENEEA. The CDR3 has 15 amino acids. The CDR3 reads CASSLGPDSNQPQHF. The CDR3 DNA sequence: TGTGCCAGCAGCTTAGGTCCAGATAGCAATCAGCCCCAGCATTTT.

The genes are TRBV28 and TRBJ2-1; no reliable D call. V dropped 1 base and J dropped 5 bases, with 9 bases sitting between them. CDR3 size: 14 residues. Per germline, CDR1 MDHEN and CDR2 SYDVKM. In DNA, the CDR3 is TGTGCCAGCAGTTTATTTCGCGGTAACAATGAGCAGTTCTTC. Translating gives CASSLFRGNNEQFF.

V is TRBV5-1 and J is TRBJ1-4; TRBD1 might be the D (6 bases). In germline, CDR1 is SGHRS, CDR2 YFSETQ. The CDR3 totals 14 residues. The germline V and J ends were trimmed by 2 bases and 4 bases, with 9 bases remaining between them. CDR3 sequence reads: CASSLAGDNEKLFF. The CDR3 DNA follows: TGCGCCAGCAGCTTAGCAGGGGATAATGAAAAACTGTTTTTT.

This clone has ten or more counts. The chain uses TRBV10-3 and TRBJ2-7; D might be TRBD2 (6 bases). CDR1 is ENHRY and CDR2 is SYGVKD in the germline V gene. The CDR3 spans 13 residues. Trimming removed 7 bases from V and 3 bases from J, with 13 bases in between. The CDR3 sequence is CAIKDGGIYEQYF. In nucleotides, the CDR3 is TGTGCCATCAAAGACGGGGGAATCTACGAGCAGTACTTC.

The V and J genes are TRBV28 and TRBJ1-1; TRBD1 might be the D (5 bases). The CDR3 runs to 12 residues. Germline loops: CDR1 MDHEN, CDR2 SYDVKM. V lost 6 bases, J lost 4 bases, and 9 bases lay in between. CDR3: CASREGLTEAFF. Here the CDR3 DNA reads TGTGCCAGCAGGGAGGGGCTCACTGAAGCTTTCTTT.

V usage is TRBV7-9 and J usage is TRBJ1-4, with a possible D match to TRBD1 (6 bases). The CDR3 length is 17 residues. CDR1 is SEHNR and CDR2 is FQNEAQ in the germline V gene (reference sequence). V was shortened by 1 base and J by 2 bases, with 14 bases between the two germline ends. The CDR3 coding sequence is TGTGCCAGCAGCTTAGAGGGCAGGGGTCGGACTAATGAAAAACTGTTTTTT. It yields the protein CASSLEGRGRTNEKLFF.

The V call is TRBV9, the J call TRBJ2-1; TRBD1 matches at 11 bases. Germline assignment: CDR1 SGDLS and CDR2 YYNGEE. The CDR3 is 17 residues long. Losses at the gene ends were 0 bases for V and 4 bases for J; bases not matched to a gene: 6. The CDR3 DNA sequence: TGTGCCAGCAGCGTAGGCCCCGGGACAGGGGGTTACAATGAGCAGTTCTTC. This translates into CASSVGPGTGGYNEQFF.

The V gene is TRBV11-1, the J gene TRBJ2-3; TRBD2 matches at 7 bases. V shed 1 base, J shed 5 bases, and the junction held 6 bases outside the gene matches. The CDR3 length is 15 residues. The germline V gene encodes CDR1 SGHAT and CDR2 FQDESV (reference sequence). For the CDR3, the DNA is TGTGCCAGCAGCTTAGATCTAGGCGGGGGAGATACGCAGTATTTT. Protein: CASSLDLGGGDTQYF.

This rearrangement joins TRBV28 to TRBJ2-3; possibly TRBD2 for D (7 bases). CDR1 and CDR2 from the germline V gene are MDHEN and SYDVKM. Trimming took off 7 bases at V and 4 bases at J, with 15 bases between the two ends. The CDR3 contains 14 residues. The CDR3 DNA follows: TGTGCCAGCAAGGTTGGGGGGGCAGCAGATACGCAGTATTTT. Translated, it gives CASKVGGAADTQYF.

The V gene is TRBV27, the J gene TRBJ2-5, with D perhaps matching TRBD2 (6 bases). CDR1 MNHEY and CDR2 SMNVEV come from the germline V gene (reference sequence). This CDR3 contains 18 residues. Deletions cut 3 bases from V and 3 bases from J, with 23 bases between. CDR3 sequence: CASSFRAGRLLLKETQYF. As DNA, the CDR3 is TGTGCCAGCAGTTTTAGGGCGGGGAGGCTTCTCCTAAAAGAGACCCAGTACTTC.

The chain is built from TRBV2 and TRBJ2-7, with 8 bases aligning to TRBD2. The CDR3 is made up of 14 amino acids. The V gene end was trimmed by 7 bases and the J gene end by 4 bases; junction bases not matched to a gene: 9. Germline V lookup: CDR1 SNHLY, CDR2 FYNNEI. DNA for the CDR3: TGTGCCAGCACCGGGACTAGGTTCGGGTACGAGCAGTACTTC. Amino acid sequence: CASTGTRFGYEQYF.

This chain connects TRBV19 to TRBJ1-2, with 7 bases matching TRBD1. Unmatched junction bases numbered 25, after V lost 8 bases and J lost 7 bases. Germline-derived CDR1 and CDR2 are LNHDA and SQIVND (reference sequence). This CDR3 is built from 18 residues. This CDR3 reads CASSSSVPAWDSLFGYTF. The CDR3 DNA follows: TGTGCCAGTTCATCTAGCGTCCCGGCCTGGGACAGTTTGTTTGGCTACACCTTC.

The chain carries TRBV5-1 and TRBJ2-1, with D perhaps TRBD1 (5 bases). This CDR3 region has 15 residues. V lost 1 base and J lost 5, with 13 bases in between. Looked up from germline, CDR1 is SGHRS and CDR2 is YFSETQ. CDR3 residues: CASSLFGQGHNEQFF. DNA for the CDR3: TGCGCCAGCAGCTTGTTTGGCCAGGGCCACAATGAGCAGTTCTTC.

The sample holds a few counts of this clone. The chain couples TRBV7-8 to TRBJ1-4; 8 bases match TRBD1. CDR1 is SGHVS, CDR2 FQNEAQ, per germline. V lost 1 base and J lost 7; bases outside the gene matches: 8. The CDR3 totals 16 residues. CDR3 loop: CASSLGVQQGVEKLFF. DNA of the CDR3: TGTGCCAGCAGCTTAGGAGTACAACAGGGGGTTGAAAAACTGTTTTTT.

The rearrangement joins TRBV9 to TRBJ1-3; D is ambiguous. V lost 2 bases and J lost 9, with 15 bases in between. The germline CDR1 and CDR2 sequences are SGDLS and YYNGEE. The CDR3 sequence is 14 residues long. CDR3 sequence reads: CASSVPGSGGTIYF. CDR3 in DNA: TGTGCCAGCAGCGTTCCGGGGTCGGGAGGCACCATATATTTT.

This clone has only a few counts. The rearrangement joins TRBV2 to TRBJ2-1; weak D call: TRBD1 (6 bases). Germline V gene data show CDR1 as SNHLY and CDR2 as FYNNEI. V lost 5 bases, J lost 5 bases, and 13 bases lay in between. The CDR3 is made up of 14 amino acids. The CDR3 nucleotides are TGTGCCAGCAGTTACAATCGACAGGACAATGAGCAGTTCTTC. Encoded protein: CASSYNRQDNEQFF.

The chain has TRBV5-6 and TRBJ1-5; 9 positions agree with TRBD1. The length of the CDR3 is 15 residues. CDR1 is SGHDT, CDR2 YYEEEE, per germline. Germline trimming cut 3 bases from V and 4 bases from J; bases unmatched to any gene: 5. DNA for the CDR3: TGTGCCAGCAGCTCCCGACAGGGGGGAAATCAGCCCCAGCATTTT. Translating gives CASSSRQGGNQPQHF.

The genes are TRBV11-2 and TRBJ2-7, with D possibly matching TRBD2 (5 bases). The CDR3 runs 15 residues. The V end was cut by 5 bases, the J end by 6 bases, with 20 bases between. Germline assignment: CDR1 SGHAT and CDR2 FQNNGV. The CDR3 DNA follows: TGTGCCAGCAGCCTGTCACCGGGCCCTCGGGGCGAGCAGTACTTC. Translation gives CASSLSPGPRGEQYF.